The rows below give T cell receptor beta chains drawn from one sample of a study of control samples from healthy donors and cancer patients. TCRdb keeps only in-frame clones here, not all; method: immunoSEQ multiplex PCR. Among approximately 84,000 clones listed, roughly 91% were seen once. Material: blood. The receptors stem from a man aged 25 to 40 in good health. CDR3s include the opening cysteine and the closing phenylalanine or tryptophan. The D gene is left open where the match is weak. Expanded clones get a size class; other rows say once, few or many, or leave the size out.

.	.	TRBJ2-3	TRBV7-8	CASSPQAADTQYF	TGTGCCAGCAGTCCCCAGGCGGCCGATACGCAGTATTTT
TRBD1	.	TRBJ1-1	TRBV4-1	CASSSHRGILRTEAFF	TGCGCCAGCAGCTCCCACAGGGGGATCCTGAGGACTGAAGCTTTCTTT
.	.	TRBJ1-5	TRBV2	CASSERGRTNSNQPQHF	TGTGCCAGCAGTGAACGCGGCAGGACGAATAGCAATCAGCCCCAGCATTTT
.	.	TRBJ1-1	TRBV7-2	CASSSRTENTEAFF	TGTGCCAGCAGCTCTCGGACGGAGAACACTGAAGCTTTCTTT
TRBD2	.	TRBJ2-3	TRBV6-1	CASSDRLAGGPDTQYF	TGTGCCAGCAGTGACAGACTAGCGGGAGGCCCAGATACGCAGTATTTT
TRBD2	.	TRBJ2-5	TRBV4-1	CASSQELAGDPTFKETQYF	TGCGCCAGCAGCCAAGAGCTAGCGGGGGACCCAACTTTCAAAGAGACCCAGTACTTC
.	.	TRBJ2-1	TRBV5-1	CASSLGGSSYNEQFF	TGCGCCAGCAGCTTGGGGGGGAGCTCCTACAATGAGCAGTTCTTC
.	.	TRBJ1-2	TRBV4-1	CASSPAPQRYGYTF	TGCGCCAGCAGCCCAGCCCCTCAGAGATATGGCTACACCTTC
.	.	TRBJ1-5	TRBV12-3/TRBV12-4	CASRTGAGPQHF	TGTGCCAGCAGAACAGGAGCGGGGCCCCAGCATTTT
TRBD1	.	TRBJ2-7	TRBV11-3	CASSPSGTGGYEQYF	TGTGCCAGCAGCCCTTCCGGGACAGGGGGCTACGAGCAGTACTTC
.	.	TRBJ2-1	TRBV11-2	CASSITGATLNEQFF	TGTGCCAGCAGCATCACCGGGGCCACCTTGAATGAGCAGTTCTTC
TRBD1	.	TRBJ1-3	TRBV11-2	CASNQGVAGNTIYF	TGTGCCAGCAACCAGGGGGTGGCTGGAAACACCATATATTTT
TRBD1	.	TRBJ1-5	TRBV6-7	CASSYKIRQGREAGNQPQHF	TGTGCCAGCAGTTACAAGATAAGACAGGGGCGGGAGGCAGGCAATCAGCCCCAGCATTTT
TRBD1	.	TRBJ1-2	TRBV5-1	CASSGGQNYGYTF	TGCGCCAGCAGCGGGGGACAGAACTATGGCTACACCTTC
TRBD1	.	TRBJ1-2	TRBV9	CASSVGQGQGYGYGYTF	TGTGCCAGCAGCGTAGGACAGGGACAGGGGTACGGCTATGGCTACACCTTC
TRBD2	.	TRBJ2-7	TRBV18	CASSPSWASGFYEQYF	TGTGCCAGCTCGCCATCTTGGGCTAGCGGATTCTACGAGCAGTACTTC
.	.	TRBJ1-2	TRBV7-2	CASSRAGATGYTF	TGTGCCAGCAGTCGCGCGGGGGCGACTGGCTACACCTTC
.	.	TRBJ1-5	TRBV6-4	CASSDGFGKRGNNQPQHF	TGTGCCAGCAGTGACGGCTTTGGGAAACGGGGGAACAATCAGCCCCAGCATTTT
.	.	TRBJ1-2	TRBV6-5	CASSWDTGTSGYTF	TGTGCCAGCAGTTGGGACACAGGGACGTCAGGCTACACCTTC
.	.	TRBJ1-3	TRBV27	CASSSSSGNTIYF	TGTGCCAGCAGCAGTAGCTCTGGAAACACCATATATTTT
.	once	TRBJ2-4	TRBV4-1	CASRAEGVAKNIQYF	TGCGCCAGCAGAGCAGAGGGCGTAGCCAAAAACATTCAGTACTTC
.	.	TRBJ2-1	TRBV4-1	CASSPGSNEQFF	TGCGCCAGCAGTCCCGGGAGCAATGAGCAGTTCTTC
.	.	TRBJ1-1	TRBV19	CASIRNTEAFF	TGTGCCAGTATCAGGAACACTGAAGCTTTCTTT
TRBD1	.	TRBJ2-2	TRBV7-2	CASSLAAQGANTGELFF	TGTGCCAGCAGCTTAGCAGCCCAGGGGGCTAACACCGGGGAGCTGTTTTTT
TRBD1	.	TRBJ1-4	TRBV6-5	CASSRDRNPF	TGTGCCAGCAGCCGGGACAGGAACCCTTTT
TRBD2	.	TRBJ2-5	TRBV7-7	CASSQTSGGALRETQYF	TGTGCCAGCAGCCAGACTAGCGGGGGGGCCTTAAGGGAGACCCAGTACTTC
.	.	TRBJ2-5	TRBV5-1	CASSKDGRVGQETQYF	TGCGCCAGCAGCAAGGATGGCAGGGTGGGCCAAGAGACCCAGTACTTC
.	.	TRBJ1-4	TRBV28	CASSFFGAATNEKLFF	TGTGCCAGCAGCTTTTTCGGAGCCGCAACTAATGAAAAACTGTTTTTT
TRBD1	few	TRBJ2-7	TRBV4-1	CASSHPGQSYEQYF	TGCGCCAGCAGCCACCCGGGACAGTCCTACGAGCAGTACTTC
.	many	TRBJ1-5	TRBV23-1	CASSPETGMVGNQPQHF	TGCGCCAGCAGTCCCGAAACAGGGATGGTTGGCAATCAGCCCCAGCATTTT
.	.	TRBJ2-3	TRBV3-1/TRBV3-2	CASRSSSTDTQYF	TGTGCCAGCAGGAGCTCTAGCACAGATACGCAGTATTTT
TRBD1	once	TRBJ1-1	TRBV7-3	CASSSTGQGLNTEAFF	TGTGCCAGCAGCTCAACGGGACAGGGGCTAAACACTGAAGCTTTCTTT
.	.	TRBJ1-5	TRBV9	CASSEGEFSNQPQHF	TGTGCCAGCAGCGAGGGAGAATTTAGCAATCAGCCCCAGCATTTT
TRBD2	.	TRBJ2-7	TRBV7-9	CASSSLAGAEYEQYF	TGTGCCAGCAGCTCACTAGCGGGAGCTGAATACGAGCAGTACTTC
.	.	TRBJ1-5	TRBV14	CASSQEGAFSNQPQHF	TGTGCCAGCAGCCAAGAGGGAGCGTTTAGCAATCAGCCCCAGCATTTT
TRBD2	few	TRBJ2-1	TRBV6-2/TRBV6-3	CASSYSPSSGLYNEQFF	TGTGCCAGCAGTTACTCGCCCAGTAGCGGGCTCTACAATGAGCAGTTCTTC
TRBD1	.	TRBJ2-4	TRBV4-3	CASSQDLGGQGPWF	TGCGCCAGCAGCCAAGATCTCGGAGGACAGGGGCCCTGGTTC
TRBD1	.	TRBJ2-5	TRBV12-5	CASGRGTGEETQYF	TGTGCTAGTGGACGCGGGACAGGGGAGGAGACCCAGTACTTC
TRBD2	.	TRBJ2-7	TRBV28	CASSWSWKGGWAGGSSYEQYF	TGTGCCAGCTCCTGGAGTTGGAAGGGAGGGTGGGCGGGGGGGAGCTCCTACGAGCAGTACTTC
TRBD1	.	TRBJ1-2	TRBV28	CASSTPDRFNYGYTF	TGTGCCAGCAGTACGCCGGACAGGTTTAACTATGGCTACACCTTC
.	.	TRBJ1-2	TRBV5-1	CASSSEAGSGGYTF	TGCGCCAGCAGCTCCGAGGCAGGGTCGGGCGGCTACACCTTC
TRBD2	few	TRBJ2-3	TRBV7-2	CASSLRTSGVADTQYF	TGTGCCAGCAGCTTAAGGACTAGCGGGGTGGCAGATACGCAGTATTTT
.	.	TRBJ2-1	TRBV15	CATSSEGGLASYNEQFF	TGTGCCACCAGCAGCGAGGGGGGGCTGGCCTCCTACAATGAGCAGTTCTTC
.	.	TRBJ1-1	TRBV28	CASSLPDGHTEAFF	TGTGCCAGCAGTCTCCCTGACGGGCACACTGAAGCTTTCTTT
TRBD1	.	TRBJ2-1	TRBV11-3	CASSPGTGYNEQFF	TGTGCCAGCAGCCCAGGGACAGGGTACAATGAGCAGTTCTTC
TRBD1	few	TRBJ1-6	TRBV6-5	CASSYTGGLVSPLHF	TGTGCCAGCAGTTACACAGGGGGTCTGGTCTCACCCCTCCACTTT
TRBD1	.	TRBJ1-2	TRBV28	CASSLGAGTGGRRGPF	TGTGCCAGCAGTTTAGGGGCCGGGACAGGAGGAAGGAGGGGCCCCTTC
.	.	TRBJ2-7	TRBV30	CAWSVRAVTYEQYF	TGTGCCTGGAGTGTAAGAGCGGTTACCTACGAGCAGTACTTC
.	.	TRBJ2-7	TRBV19	CASSPGYNYEQYF	TGTGCCAGTAGTCCCGGCTATAACTACGAGCAGTACTTC
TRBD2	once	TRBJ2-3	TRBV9	CASSVVGLAGGRTDTQYF	TGTGCCAGCAGCGTAGTAGGCCTAGCGGGAGGCCGCACAGATACGCAGTATTTT
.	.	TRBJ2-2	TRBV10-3	CAINPGQTNTGELFF	TGTGCCATCAATCCCGGACAGACGAACACCGGGGAGCTGTTTTTT
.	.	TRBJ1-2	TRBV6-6	CASSPTMVGAYGYTF	TGTGCCAGCAGCCCCACCATGGTAGGAGCCTATGGCTACACCTTC
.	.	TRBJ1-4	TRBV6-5	CASSVGERGVLFF	TGTGCCAGCAGCGTCGGAGAGAGAGGGGTACTGTTTTTT
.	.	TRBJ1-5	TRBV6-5	CASSLGGRAAPQHF	TGTGCCAGCAGTCTCGGAGGACGGGCAGCCCCCCAGCATTTT
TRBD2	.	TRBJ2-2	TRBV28	CASSLTSPGTGELFF	TGTGCCAGCAGCCTGACTAGCCCGGGCACCGGGGAGCTGTTTTTT
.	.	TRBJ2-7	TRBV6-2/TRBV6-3	CASSVTTDEQYF	TGTGCCAGCAGTGTGACAACCGACGAGCAGTACTTC